This T cell receptor (beta chain) was retrieved from a study of blood T cell repertoires in COVID-19. For the study at large: The United States, Italy and Spain supplied acute and convalescent COVID-19 samples. Sample material is recorded as cDNA or gDNA derived from T cells, B-cell-depleted T cells, or PBMCs.

As processed by the authors: Amplification with reference gene primers provided the estimates of nucleated cell counts. Produced via immunoSEQ multiplex PCR; TCRdb's table is partial and in-frame only. V and J calls plus clone size are reproduced from that table; the DNA served to infer D and trimming. The sample carries around 42,000 clones, approximately 83% recorded once. CDR3 length equals 15 residues. Germline assignment: CDR1 GTSNPN and CDR2 SVGIG (reference sequence). Trimming removed 0 bases from V and 2 bases from J, with 12 bases in between. V is TRBV30 and J is TRBJ2-3; D is possibly TRBD1 (5 bases). The TCR originated in a woman aged 55 to 70 with acute or convalescent COVID-19. The specimen sequenced was peripheral blood. CDR3 DNA: TGTGCCTGGAGTGTATGGGGCAGAGACACAGATACGCAGTATTTT. This sequence encodes CAWSVWGRDTDTQYF. Using reference TRBV30 and TRBJ2-3 for the parts outside the CDR3, the full variable domain is SQTIHQWPATLVQPVGSPLSLECTVEGTSNPNLYWYRQAAGRGLQLLFYSVGIGQISSEVPQNLSASRPQDRQFILSSKKLLLSDSGFYLCAWSVWGRDTDTQYFGPGTRLTVL.